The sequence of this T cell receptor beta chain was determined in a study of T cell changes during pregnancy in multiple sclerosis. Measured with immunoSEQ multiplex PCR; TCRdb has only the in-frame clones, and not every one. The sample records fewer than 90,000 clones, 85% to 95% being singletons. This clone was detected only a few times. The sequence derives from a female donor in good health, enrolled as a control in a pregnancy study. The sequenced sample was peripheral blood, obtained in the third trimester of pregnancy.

CDR3 sequence (DNA): TGTGCCATCAAGACAGGGGAGTACACTGAAGCTTTCTTT. This encodes CAIKTGEYTEAFF. V gene TRBV10-3 combines with J gene TRBJ1-1; the match to TRBD1 covers 8 bases. CDR3 length equals 13 residues. The V segment lost 7 bases and the J segment 3 bases; nucleotides outside the gene matches: 4. The germline gives CDR1 ENHRY, CDR2 SYGVKD.